One T cell receptor (beta chain) is described in this entry. Its antigen is still unknown. One base away there is no much larger clone; base qualities are not given. Looking up the germline V gene (reference sequence) yields CDR1 DFQATT and CDR2 SNEGSKA. V sheds 6 bases and J sheds 1 base, leaving 12 bases between their ends. The CDR3 starts with the cysteine, ends with the phenylalanine, and has 13 residues. Only the CDR3 part of the read is kept: 39 bases, read in frame from the first base. The sample originates from a study of post-analysis software for immune sequencing data (dated by TCRdb to between 2014 and 2017). Regarding the research as a whole: Disease courses on record covered relapsing-remitting, secondary progressive and progressive-relapsing multiple sclerosis, though some patients had no subtype annotation. A subset of samples was prepared in parallel using single-end sample barcoding, then pooled and co-amplified after Illumina adapter ligation. The patient repertoires were compared against some twelve previously published healthy control repertoires obtained from donors aged roughly 6 to 25 years.

Libraries were built with PCR. Sequencing relied on an Illumina HiSeq 2500. To reduce PCR and sequencing biases, unique molecular identifiers were built into the TCR beta cDNA libraries. Roughly 500,000 cDNA molecules were obtained for every 1 to 10 million input T cells, so each molecule roughly corresponded to one T cell. The patient libraries were prepared and sequenced using the same protocol as the earlier healthy control dataset. Within a given batch, samples were prepared together, multiplexed and sequenced on the same HiSeq lane. The original pipeline was this. Raw barcoded reads were processed with MIGEC, discarding single-read molecular identifier groups before consensus assembly and CDR3 extraction. Clonotype tables were post-analysed with VDJtools, normalizing diversity by down-sampling all datasets to the smallest sample size. Repertoire overlap clustering matched CDR3 amino acid but not nucleotide sequences to correct batch-related cross-sample contamination. TCRdb itself trimmed the public reads at Q25 with fastp, ran MiXCR and retained productive beta chains. Identical CDR3 proteins give one entry, which carries the most common genes and DNA. These V and J calls originate from TCRdb's pipeline instead of the authors' own analysis. For this sample the table gives 650,000 to 850,000 distinct CDR3 sequences, of which roughly 50% were detected only once. The ten largest clones capture approximately 4.3% of the sample.

To demonstrate the VDJtools post-analysis software, TCR beta repertoires were profiled from the peripheral blood of 10 to 15 young patients with multiple sclerosis. The patients with multiple sclerosis were children and adolescents between about 6 and 17 years of age. Study-level results and caveats: Significantly lower normalized Chao1 diversity was found in multiple sclerosis patients than in controls, suggesting substantial peripheral T-cell clonal expansion. The control group was slightly older than the multiple sclerosis patient group. Four or five TRBV segments, including TRBV5-6, TRBV5-1 and TRBV20-1, were significantly more frequent in patients than controls. Strong co-clustering of samples prepared in the same batch was shown by direct clustering with F measure, prompting a batch-effect correction.

The sequencing sample was made of blood. The rearrangement joined TRBV20-1 to TRBJ1-1; no D segment can be confidently identified. The clonotype comes from a girl between 10 and 17 years old with multiple sclerosis. The CDR3 loop reads CSAETDKNTEAFF. The DNA is as follows: TGCAGTGCCGAGACCGACAAGAACACTGAAGCTTTCTTT.